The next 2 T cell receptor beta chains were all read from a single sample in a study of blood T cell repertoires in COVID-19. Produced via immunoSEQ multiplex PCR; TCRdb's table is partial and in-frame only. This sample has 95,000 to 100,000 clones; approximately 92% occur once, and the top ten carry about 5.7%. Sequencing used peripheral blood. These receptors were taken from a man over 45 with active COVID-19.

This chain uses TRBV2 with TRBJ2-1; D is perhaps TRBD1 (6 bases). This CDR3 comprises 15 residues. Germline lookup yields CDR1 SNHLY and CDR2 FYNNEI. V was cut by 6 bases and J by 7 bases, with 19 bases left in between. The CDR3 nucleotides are TGTGCCAGCAGGGAAAACAGGGTTTTGGGGAATGAGCAGTTCTTC. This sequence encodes CASRENRVLGNEQFF.

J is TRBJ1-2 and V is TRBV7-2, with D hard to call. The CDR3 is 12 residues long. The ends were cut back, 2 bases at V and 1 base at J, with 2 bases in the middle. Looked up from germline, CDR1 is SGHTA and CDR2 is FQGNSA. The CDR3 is CASSLHNYGYTF. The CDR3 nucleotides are TGTGCCAGCAGCTTACATAACTATGGCTACACCTTC. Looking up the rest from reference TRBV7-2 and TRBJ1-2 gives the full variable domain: GAGVSQSPSNKVTEKGKDVELRCDPISGHTALYWYRQSLGQGLEFLIYFQGNSAPDKSGLPSDRFSAERTGGSVSTLTIQRTQQEDSAVYLCASSLHNYGYTFGSGTRLTVV.